The rows below give T cell receptor beta chains drawn from one sample of a study of Graves' ophthalmopathy and Graves' hyperthyroidism. TCRdb analysed the multiplex PCR reads with MiXCR anew, one entry per CDR3 protein. The table includes around 590,000 distinct CDR3 sequences, 35% to 40% detected once. Sequencing was done on a sample of peripheral blood or thyroid tissue (not recorded which). These receptors originate from an adult man with Graves' hyperthyroidism. Each CDR3 is given with its conserved first and last residue. A D gene is named only where the DNA matches it firmly. Only some rows state a clone size, as once, few, many or a class for expanded clones.

abundance | j_gene | v_gene | d_gene | CDR3aa | CDR3nt
- | TRBJ2-7 | TRBV25-1 | - | CASSELDYGYEQYF | TGTGCCAGCAGCGAACTGGACTATGGCTACGAGCAGTACTTC
many | TRBJ2-7 | TRBV10-3 | TRBD2 | CAIGLVASYEQYF | TGTGCCATCGGACTAGTAGCATCCTACGAGCAGTACTTC
many | TRBJ1-6 | TRBV20-1 | - | CSAPLQGYNSPLHF | TGCAGTGCGCCCCTACAGGGATATAATTCACCCCTCCACTTT
many | TRBJ2-7 | TRBV3-1 | - | CASSQGRSLGEQYF | TGTGCCAGCAGCCAAGGTCGGTCCCTTGGCGAGCAGTACTTC
many | TRBJ1-1 | TRBV9 | - | CASSPTGGNTEAFF | TGTGCCAGCAGCCCAACAGGCGGGAACACTGAAGCTTTCTTT
many | TRBJ2-5 | TRBV5-1 | - | CASSLGPQRAQETQYF | TGCGCCAGCAGCTTGGGTCCACAGAGAGCCCAAGAGACCCAGTACTTC
- | TRBJ2-7 | TRBV15 | - | CATSLRDRAYEQYF | TGTGCCACCAGTTTAAGGGACCGTGCCTACGAGCAGTACTTC
many | TRBJ1-1 | TRBV7-9 | - | CASSLRGSGTEAFF | TGTGCCAGCAGCTTGCGGGGGTCGGGCACTGAAGCTTTCTTT
once | TRBJ2-4 | TRBV12-3/TRBV12-4 | - | CASSVGSAAGIQYF | TGTGCCAGCAGCGTAGGTTCGGCCGCGGGGATTCAGTACTTC
- | TRBJ1-6 | TRBV20-1 | TRBD1 | CSAVDRGNSPLHF | TGCAGTGCTGTGGACAGGGGGAATTCACCCCTCCACTTT
once | TRBJ1-4 | TRBV7-9 | - | CASSIPGYGGTNEKLFF | TGTGCCAGCAGCATCCCAGGGTACGGTGGAACTAATGAAAAACTGTTTTTT
many | TRBJ1-1 | TRBV19 | - | CASRASGLGMNTEAFF | TGTGCCAGTAGGGCAAGCGGGTTGGGGATGAACACTGAAGCTTTCTTT
- | TRBJ2-5 | TRBV29-1 | - | CSVSVANTGETQYF | TGCAGCGTTTCCGTCGCCAACACCGGGGAGACCCAGTACTTC
- | TRBJ2-1 | TRBV9 | - | CASSLPPQIQFF | TGTGCCAGCAGCCTACCCCCACAAATTCAGTTCTTC
- | TRBJ1-1 | TRBV20-1 | - | CSASSAARGTEAFF | TGCAGTGCTAGTAGTGCGGCCCGAGGCACTGAAGCTTTCTTT
- | TRBJ1-4 | TRBV7-3 | - | CASSPGRRNFF | TGTGCCAGCAGCCCCGGGAGGCGGAACTTTTTT
once | TRBJ2-6 | TRBV29-1 | - | CSVEFVGQVDGANVLTF | TGCAGCGTTGAATTTGTTGGGCAGGTAGACGGGGCCAACGTCCTGACTTTC
- | TRBJ2-3 | TRBV15 | TRBD1 | CATSRGAGGSTDTQYF | TGTGCCACCAGCAGAGGGGCAGGGGGTAGCACAGATACGCAGTATTTT
- | TRBJ2-6 | TRBV6-5 | - | CASSPRDPFSGANVLTF | TGTGCCAGCAGTCCCCGGGACCCGTTCTCTGGGGCCAACGTCCTGACTTTC
few | TRBJ2-3 | TRBV2 | - | CASSESAGTDTQYF | TGTGCCAGCAGTGAGAGCGCGGGCACAGATACGCAGTATTTT
many | TRBJ2-5 | TRBV2 | - | CASYRQGTDQETQYF | TGTGCCAGCTACCGTCAAGGGACGGACCAAGAGACCCAGTACTTC
many | TRBJ1-4 | TRBV10-3 | - | CAISDVAGSEKLFF | TGTGCCATCAGTGATGTGGCAGGGAGTGAAAAACTGTTTTTT
many | TRBJ2-7 | TRBV19 | - | CASSIGVGTYEQYF | TGTGCCAGTAGTATAGGAGTTGGAACCTACGAGCAGTACTTC
- | TRBJ2-2 | TRBV7-9 | - | CASSNAGTNTGELFF | TGTGCCAGCAGCAACGCCGGAACTAACACCGGGGAGCTGTTTTTT
- | TRBJ1-5 | TRBV10-3 | - | CAISAGGEGNQPQHF | TGTGCCATCAGTGCGGGGGGCGAAGGCAATCAGCCCCAGCATTTT
many | TRBJ1-6 | TRBV25-1 | - | CASSEAVNSPLHF | TGTGCCAGCAGTGAGGCAGTTAATTCACCCCTCCACTTT
many | TRBJ1-4 | TRBV6-1 | - | CASSETAATNEKLFF | TGTGCCAGCAGTGAAACGGCAGCCACTAATGAAAAACTGTTTTTT
once | TRBJ2-7 | TRBV4-3 | - | CASSQGSPGPPYEQYF | TGCGCCAGCAGCCAGGGCTCCCCGGGACCCCCCTACGAGCAGTACTTC
once | TRBJ2-7 | TRBV7-6 | - | CASSLGRAGEDEQYF | TGTGCCAGCAGCTTAGGCCGGGCAGGGGAGGATGAGCAGTACTTC
many | TRBJ1-5 | TRBV7-9 | - | CASSPQGFQPQHF | TGTGCCAGCAGCCCCCAGGGGTTCCAGCCCCAGCATTTT
- | TRBJ2-5 | TRBV6-1 | - | CASSVFGGETQYF | TGTGCCAGCAGTGTGTTTGGGGGGGAGACCCAGTACTTC
few | TRBJ2-7 | TRBV3-1 | - | CASSQDEGYEQYF | TGTGCCAGCAGCCAAGATGAAGGATACGAGCAGTACTTC
once | TRBJ2-7 | TRBV7-9 | TRBD2 | CASRSSGSSYEQYF | TGTGCCAGCAGATCTAGCGGGAGCTCCTACGAGCAGTACTTC
- | TRBJ2-7 | TRBV10-3 | TRBD2 | CAISALAGAYEQYF | TGTGCCATCAGCGCCCTAGCGGGGGCCTACGAGCAGTACTTC
few | TRBJ2-3 | TRBV11-2 | - | CASSLPAPSTDTQYF | TGTGCCAGCAGCTTACCCGCCCCTAGCACAGATACGCAGTATTTT
few | TRBJ1-1 | TRBV7-2 | TRBD1 | CASSSQGKTEAFF | TGTGCCAGCAGCTCACAGGGGAAGACTGAAGCTTTCTTT
- | TRBJ2-5 | TRBV7-2 | TRBD2 | CASSVGRGGRETQYF | TGTGCCAGCAGTGTGGGGCGGGGGGGCCGGGAGACCCAGTACTTC
many | TRBJ1-2 | TRBV20-1 | TRBD1 | CSARDQTGIHGYTF | TGCAGTGCTAGAGACCAGACAGGGATTCATGGCTACACCTTC
- | TRBJ1-3 | TRBV19 | TRBD1 | CASSIDWAGGLLNTIYF | TGTGCCAGTAGTATAGATTGGGCAGGGGGTTTATTAAACACCATATATTTT
many | TRBJ2-2 | TRBV7-2 | TRBD2 | CASSRTSGNTGELFF | TGTGCCAGCAGCAGGACTAGCGGGAACACCGGGGAGCTGTTTTTT
- | TRBJ1-2 | TRBV7-4 | TRBD1 | CASSFRDRGFYGYTF | TGTGCCAGCAGCTTCCGGGACAGGGGGTTCTATGGCTACACCTTT
- | TRBJ2-3 | TRBV6-6 | - | CASKYWNTQYF | TGTGCCAGCAAGTACTGGAATACGCAGTATTTT
many | TRBJ1-3 | TRBV19 | - | CASSIMAVASGNTIYF | TGTGCCAGTAGTATCATGGCGGTGGCCTCTGGAAACACCATATATTTT
- | TRBJ2-2 | TRBV24-1 | TRBD1 | CATSDVTGGAGELFF | TGTGCCACCAGTGATGTGACAGGGGGTGCCGGGGAGCTGTTTTTT
- | TRBJ1-1 | TRBV7-3 | - | CAGSSVGLPNTEAFF | TGTGCCGGCAGCTCTGTGGGCCTCCCAAACACTGAAGCTTTCTTT
few | TRBJ2-2 | TRBV6-1 | - | CASSGGTPNTGELFF | TGTGCCAGCAGTGGCGGGACACCGAACACCGGGGAGCTGTTTTTT
many | TRBJ1-6 | TRBV6-5 | TRBD1 | CASSRKPGQSSRTLHF | TGTGCCAGCAGCCGTAAGCCGGGACAGTCCTCGAGGACCCTCCACTTT
- | TRBJ1-4 | TRBV6-5 | - | CASIRRAREKLFF | TGTGCCAGCATAAGGAGGGCGCGAGAAAAACTGTTTTTT
many | TRBJ1-5 | TRBV6-1 | - | CASSTGYSNQPQHF | TGTGCCAGCAGCACAGGTTATAGCAATCAGCCCCAGCATTTT
few | TRBJ1-5 | TRBV18 | - | CASSLKEGQPQHF | TGTGCCAGCTCACTTAAAGAAGGTCAGCCCCAGCATTTT
few | TRBJ2-1 | TRBV7-2 | - | CASSVGGGASSYNEQFF | TGTGCCAGCAGCGTAGGAGGTGGGGCCAGCTCCTACAATGAGCAGTTCTTC
many | TRBJ2-5 | TRBV12-3/TRBV12-4 | - | CASSFVEETQYF | TGTGCCAGCAGTTTCGTGGAGGAGACCCAGTACTTC
few | TRBJ1-2 | TRBV7-2 | - | CASSQDESYGYTF | TGTGCCAGCAGCCAGGACGAATCCTATGGCTACACCTTC
many | TRBJ1-5 | TRBV7-6 | - | CASSETGGFNQPQHF | TGTGCCAGCAGCGAAACGGGGGGTTTCAATCAGCCCCAGCATTTT
many | TRBJ1-2 | TRBV6-5 | TRBD1 | CASSGTARGYGYTF | TGTGCCAGCAGTGGGACAGCCCGGGGCTATGGCTACACCTTC
many | TRBJ2-5 | TRBV20-1 | TRBD1 | CSALSRGRETQYF | TGCAGTGCCCTTTCGAGGGGGCGGGAGACCCAGTACTTC